These 19 T cell receptor beta chains were all obtained from the same sample, sequenced in a study of blood T cell repertoires in COVID-19. Produced via immunoSEQ multiplex PCR; TCRdb's table is partial and in-frame only. The sample lists approximately 300,000 clones, around 84% occurring once. The sequenced sample consisted of PBMCs or T cells enriched from blood (not recorded which). These TCRs come from a young woman who had recovered from COVID-19.

This sequence joins TRBV10-2 and TRBJ1-1; tentatively, D is TRBD1 (6 bases). The germline V gene encodes CDR1 WSHSY and CDR2 SAAADI. CDR3 length: 13 residues. Trimming pared 6 bases from V and 5 bases from J, leaving 13 bases between. The CDR3 DNA sequence: TGCGCCAGCAGAGCGGACAGTATTACTGAAGCTTTCTTT. Its translation: CASRADSITEAFF.

This chain links TRBV7-9 with TRBJ2-3; D is ambiguous. From germline, CDR1 is SEHNR and CDR2 FQNEAQ (reference sequence). Trimming removed 0 bases at V and 3 bases at J, with 10 bases between. The CDR3 totals 15 residues. The CDR3 DNA sequence: TGTGCCAGCAGCTTAGCGGCGGCCCATACAGATACGCAGTATTTT. It translates to CASSLAAAHTDTQYF.

The rearrangement uses TRBV28 and TRBJ1-2; 7 bases align to TRBD1. Germline CDR1 and CDR2: MDHEN and SYDVKM. Losses at the gene ends were 5 bases for V and 7 bases for J; bases not matched to a gene: 10. CDR3 length equals 14 residues. CDR3: CASSLLDRAGGYTF. CDR3 sequence (DNA): TGTGCCAGCAGTCTTCTAGACAGGGCTGGTGGCTACACCTTC.

This chain links TRBV18 with TRBJ1-2; 8 positions agree with TRBD1. V was clipped by 4 bases and J by 5 bases; unmatched bases: 6. The CDR3 is 14 residues long. From germline, CDR1 is KGHSH and CDR2 LQKENI. CDR3 amino acids: CASSQGQGSYGYTF. In DNA form, the CDR3 reads TGTGCCAGCTCACAAGGACAGGGAAGTTATGGCTACACCTTC.

There are a few counts of this clone. The chain joins TRBV29-1 to TRBJ2-3, with D unclear. Trimming shortened V by 3 bases and J by 1 base, and 8 bases separated the two germline ends. CDR3 length: 13 amino acids. CDR1 and CDR2 from the germline V gene are SQVTM and ANQGSEA. This chain's CDR3 is CSVDLQGTDTQYF. In DNA form, the CDR3 reads TGCAGCGTTGACCTCCAGGGCACAGATACGCAGTATTTT.

The chain combines TRBV19 with TRBJ2-1, with D possibly being TRBD2 (6 bases). Germline values: CDR1 LNHDA, CDR2 SQIVND (reference sequence). V was pared by 1 base and J by 5 bases, with 12 bases between. The CDR3 runs to 15 residues. CDR3 region: CASSIAGVPNNEQFF. DNA for the CDR3: TGTGCCAGTAGTATAGCGGGGGTCCCGAACAATGAGCAGTTCTTC.

The chain joins TRBV30 to TRBJ2-5; D not certain. V gave up 4 bases and J gave up 2 bases, with 14 bases separating them. Germline assignment: CDR1 GTSNPN and CDR2 SVGIG (reference sequence). The length of the CDR3 is 14 residues. CDR3 DNA: TGTGCCTGGAATCCACGGAGCTTACAAGAGACCCAGTACTTC. It translates to CAWNPRSLQETQYF.

There are a few counts of this clone. The DNA of the CDR3 is TGTGCCAGTAGTATCTCGACAGATAACTATGGCTACACCTTC. This translates into CASSISTDNYGYTF. This sequence joins TRBV19 and TRBJ1-2, with D possibly matching TRBD1 (5 bases). This CDR3 region has 14 residues. V lost 3 bases, J lost 1 base, and 9 bases lay in between. CDR1 LNHDA and CDR2 SQIVND come from the germline V gene (reference sequence). Full variable domain (rest looked up from reference TRBV19 and TRBJ1-2): DGGITQSPKYLFRKEGQNVTLSCEQNLNHDAMYWYRQDPGQGLRLIYYSQIVNDFQKGDIAEGYSVSREKKESFPLTVTSAQKNPTAFYLCASSISTDNYGYTFGSGTRLTVV.

This clone was seen a single time. The V call is TRBV19, the J call TRBJ2-5; the match to TRBD2 covers 12 bases. There are 15 residues in the CDR3. Looked up from germline, CDR1 is LNHDA and CDR2 is SQIVND (reference sequence). The V segment lost 7 bases and the J segment 5 bases; nucleotides outside the gene matches: 8. For the CDR3, the DNA is TGTGCCAGTACGGTGACTAGCGGGGGAAGGGAGACCCAGTACTTC. Translation: CASTVTSGGRETQYF.

This rearrangement joins TRBV7-8 to TRBJ2-3, with 8 bases fitting TRBD1. This CDR3 is built from 16 residues. Looked up from germline, CDR1 is SGHVS and CDR2 is FQNEAQ. J was trimmed by 3 bases and V by 5 bases; bases with no gene match: 10. The CDR3 DNA is TGTGCCAGCAGCAGTAAAACAGGGGGGTGGACAGATACGCAGTATTTT. Its protein product is CASSSKTGGWTDTQYF.

The rearrangement joins TRBV3-1 (or the pseudogene TRBV3-2) to TRBJ1-2; a weak D match, TRBD1 (5 bases). This CDR3 region has 14 residues. The V end lost 3 bases, the J end lost 5 bases, and 13 bases lay between the germline ends. Germline V lookup: CDR1 LGHDT, CDR2 YNNKEL (reference sequence). The CDR3 is CASSQLGGSYGYTF. CDR3 coding DNA: TGTGCCAGCAGCCAGTTGGGGGGGAGTTATGGCTACACCTTC.

As concerns this clone: Different DNA sequences within this sample yield the same CDR3. This rearrangement joins TRBV27 to TRBJ1-6, with 8 bases that match TRBD1. The CDR3 is 20 residues long. With 5 bases clipped from V and 3 bases from J, the junction kept 18 bases outside the gene matches. Germline V gene sequence: CDR1 MNHEY, CDR2 SMNVEV (reference sequence). Here the CDR3 DNA reads TGTGCCAGCAGTCCGCCTTCGGGACAGGTGAATGGGGTCTATAATTCACCCCTCCACTTT. Amino acids: CASSPPSGQVNGVYNSPLHF.

V gene TRBV12-5 combines with J gene TRBJ1-1, with D maybe TRBD1 (6 bases). The CDR3 totals 16 residues. The germline gives CDR1 LGHNT, CDR2 FRNRAP. V was clipped by 7 bases and J by 3 bases, with 21 bases between them. CDR3 region: CASVRGRGAQDTEAFF. The CDR3 DNA follows: TGTGCTAGTGTAAGGGGGAGAGGGGCCCAGGACACTGAAGCTTTCTTT.

This sequence joins TRBV5-4 and TRBJ2-3; 10 nucleotides match TRBD2. The germline CDR1 and CDR2 sequences are SGHNT and YYREEE (reference sequence). V was pared by 5 bases and J by 1 base, with 13 bases of the junction left unmatched. The CDR3 length is 18 residues. CDR3 bases: TGTGCCAGCAGTCGTAGCCTTACTAGCGGGGTCGGCACAGATACGCAGTATTTT. This codes for CASSRSLTSGVGTDTQYF.

V gene TRBV4-1 combines with J gene TRBJ1-1; TRBD1 agrees at 8 bases. The CDR3 is 15 residues long. Looked up from germline, CDR1 is MGHRA and CDR2 is YSYEKL. With V trimmed by 0 bases and J by 7 bases, 7 bases remained unmatched. The CDR3 nucleotides are TGCGCCAGCAGCCAAGATCGGGACAGGCGCTATGAAGCTTTCTTT. Translation gives CASSQDRDRRYEAFF.

The CDR3 loop reads CASSLDSWGLEQFF. CDR3 nucleotides: TGTGCCAGCAGTTTGGACTCATGGGGGCTTGAGCAGTTCTTC. The V gene is TRBV28, the J gene TRBJ2-1; perhaps TRBD1 as D (6 bases). Germline V lookup: CDR1 MDHEN, CDR2 SYDVKM. The V end lost 3 bases, the J end lost 9 bases, and 15 bases lay between the germline ends. The CDR3 loop spans 14 amino acids.

This chain links TRBV3-1 (or the pseudogene TRBV3-2) with TRBJ1-2; D is undetermined. There are 15 residues in the CDR3. V lost 0 bases and J 6 bases, leaving 14 bases between the germline ends. Germline V gives CDR1 LGHDT, CDR2 YNNKEL (reference sequence). The CDR3 protein is CASSQDTVEGDGYTF. The CDR3, as DNA: TGTGCCAGCAGCCAAGACACAGTCGAGGGCGATGGCTACACCTTC.

The J gene is TRBJ1-2, the V gene TRBV6-5; D unresolved. V lost 5 bases and J lost 4, with 14 bases in between. Germline V gene sequence: CDR1 MNHEY, CDR2 SVGAGI. The CDR3 has 14 amino acids. The CDR3 DNA follows: TGTGCCAGCAGTCCCGGGAGGAGAGGCTATGGCTACACCTTC. Residues: CASSPGRRGYGYTF.

The V and J genes are TRBV5-4 and TRBJ1-1; D is unresolved. Trimming cost V 7 bases and J 3 bases, with 13 bases left between them. The CDR3 has 13 residues. CDR1 is SGHNT, CDR2 YYREEE, per germline (reference sequence). This CDR3 is CASGEGGDTEAFF. The CDR3 DNA reads as TGTGCCAGCGGCGAGGGTGGAGACACTGAAGCTTTCTTT.